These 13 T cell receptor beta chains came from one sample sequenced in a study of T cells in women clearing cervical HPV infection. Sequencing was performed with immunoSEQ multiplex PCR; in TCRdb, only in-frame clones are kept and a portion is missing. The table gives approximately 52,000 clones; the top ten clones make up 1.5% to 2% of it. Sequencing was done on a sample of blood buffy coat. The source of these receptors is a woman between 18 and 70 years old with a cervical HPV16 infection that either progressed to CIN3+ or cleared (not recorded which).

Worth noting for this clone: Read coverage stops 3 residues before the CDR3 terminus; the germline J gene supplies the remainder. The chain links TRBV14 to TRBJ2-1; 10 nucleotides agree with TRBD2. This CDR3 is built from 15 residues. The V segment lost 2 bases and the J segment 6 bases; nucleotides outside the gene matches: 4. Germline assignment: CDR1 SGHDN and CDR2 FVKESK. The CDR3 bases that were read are TGTGCCAGCAGCCAATTCCCTAGCGGGAGCAATGAG. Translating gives CASSQFPSGSNE. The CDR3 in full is CASSQFPSGSNEQFF.

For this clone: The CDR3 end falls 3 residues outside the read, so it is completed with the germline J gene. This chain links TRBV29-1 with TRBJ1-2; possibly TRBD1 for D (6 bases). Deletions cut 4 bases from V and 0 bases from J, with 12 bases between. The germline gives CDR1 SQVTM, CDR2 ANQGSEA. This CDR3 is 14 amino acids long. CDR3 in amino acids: CSVGGPGSNYGYTF. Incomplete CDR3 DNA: TGCAGCGTTGGGGGGCCCGGGTCTAACTATGGC.

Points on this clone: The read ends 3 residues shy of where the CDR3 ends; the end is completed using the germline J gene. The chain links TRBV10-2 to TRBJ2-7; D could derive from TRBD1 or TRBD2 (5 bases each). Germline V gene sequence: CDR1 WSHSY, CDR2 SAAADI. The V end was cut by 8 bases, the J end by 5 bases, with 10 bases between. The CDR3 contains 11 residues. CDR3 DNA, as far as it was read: TGCGCCAGCGAGGGGAACCACGAG. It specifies CASEGNHE. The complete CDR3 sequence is CASEGNHEQYF.

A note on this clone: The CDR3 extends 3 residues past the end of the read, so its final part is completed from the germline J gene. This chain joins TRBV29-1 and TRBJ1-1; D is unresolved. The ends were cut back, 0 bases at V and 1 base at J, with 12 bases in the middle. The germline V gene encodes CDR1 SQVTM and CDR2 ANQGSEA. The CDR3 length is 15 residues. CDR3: CSVEDVWSGNTEAFF. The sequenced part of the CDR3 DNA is TGCAGCGTTGAAGATGTGTGGAGCGGGAACACTGAA.

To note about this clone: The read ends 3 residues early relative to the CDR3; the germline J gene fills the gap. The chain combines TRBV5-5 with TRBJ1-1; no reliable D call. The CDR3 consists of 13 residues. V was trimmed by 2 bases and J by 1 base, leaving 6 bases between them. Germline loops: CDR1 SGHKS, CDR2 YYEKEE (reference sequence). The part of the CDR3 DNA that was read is TGTGCCAGCAGCTTTCACGGGAACACTGAA. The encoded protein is CASSFHGNTE. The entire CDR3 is CASSFHGNTEAFF. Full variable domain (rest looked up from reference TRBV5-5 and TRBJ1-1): DAGVTQSPTHLIKTRGQQVTLRCSPISGHKSVSWYQQVLGQGPQFIFQYYEKEERGRGNFPDRFSARQFPNYSSELNVNALLLGDSALYLCASSFHGNTEAFFGQGTRLTVV.

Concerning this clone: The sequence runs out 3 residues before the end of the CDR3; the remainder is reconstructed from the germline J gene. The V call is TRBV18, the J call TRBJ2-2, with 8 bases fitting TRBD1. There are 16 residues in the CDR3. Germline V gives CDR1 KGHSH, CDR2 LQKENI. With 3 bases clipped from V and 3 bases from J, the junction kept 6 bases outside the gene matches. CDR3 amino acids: CASSPRQGSDTGELFF. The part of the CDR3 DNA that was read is TGTGCCAGCTCACCCCGACAGGGGTCGGACACCGGGGAG.

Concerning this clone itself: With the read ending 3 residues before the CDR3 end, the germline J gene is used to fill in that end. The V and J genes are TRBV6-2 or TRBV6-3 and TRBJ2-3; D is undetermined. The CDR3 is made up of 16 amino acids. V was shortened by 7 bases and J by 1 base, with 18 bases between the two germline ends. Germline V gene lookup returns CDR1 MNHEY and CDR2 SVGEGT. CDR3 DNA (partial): TGTGCCAGCACCCAACGAGTGGTAACAGGCACAGATACG. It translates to CASTQRVVTGTDT. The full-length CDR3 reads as CASTQRVVTGTDTQYF.

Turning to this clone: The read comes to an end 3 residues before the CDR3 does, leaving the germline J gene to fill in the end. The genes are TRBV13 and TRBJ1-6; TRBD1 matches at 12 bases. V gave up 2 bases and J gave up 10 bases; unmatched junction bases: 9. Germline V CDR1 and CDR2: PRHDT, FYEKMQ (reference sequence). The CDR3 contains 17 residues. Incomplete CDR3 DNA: TGTGCCAGCAGCTTAACGGGGACAGGGGGCGTTTCGTCACCC. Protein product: CASSLTGTGGVSSP. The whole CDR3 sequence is CASSLTGTGGVSSPLHF.

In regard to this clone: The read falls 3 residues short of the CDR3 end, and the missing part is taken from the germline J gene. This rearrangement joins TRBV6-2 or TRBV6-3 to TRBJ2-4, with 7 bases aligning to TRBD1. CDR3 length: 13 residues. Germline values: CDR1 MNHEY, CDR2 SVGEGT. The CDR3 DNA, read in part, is TGTGCCAGCAGCCTAACTTCCGGGACAGCT. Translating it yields CASSLTSGTA. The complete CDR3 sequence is CASSLTSGTAQYF.

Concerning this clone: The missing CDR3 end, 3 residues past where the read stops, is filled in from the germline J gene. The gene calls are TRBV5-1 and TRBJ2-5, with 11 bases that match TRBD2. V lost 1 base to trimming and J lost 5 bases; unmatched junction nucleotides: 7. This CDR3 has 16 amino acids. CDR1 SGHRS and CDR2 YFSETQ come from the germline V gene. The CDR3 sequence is CASSLIATSGGETQYF. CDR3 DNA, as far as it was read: TGCGCCAGCAGCTTGATAGCCACTAGCGGGGGCGAGACC. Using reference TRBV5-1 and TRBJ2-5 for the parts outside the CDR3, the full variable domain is KAGVTQTPRYLIKTRGQQVTLSCSPISGHRSVSWYQQTPGQGLQFLFEYFSETQRNKGNFPGRFSGRQFSNSRSEMNVSTLELGDSALYLCASSLIATSGGETQYFGPGTRLLVL.

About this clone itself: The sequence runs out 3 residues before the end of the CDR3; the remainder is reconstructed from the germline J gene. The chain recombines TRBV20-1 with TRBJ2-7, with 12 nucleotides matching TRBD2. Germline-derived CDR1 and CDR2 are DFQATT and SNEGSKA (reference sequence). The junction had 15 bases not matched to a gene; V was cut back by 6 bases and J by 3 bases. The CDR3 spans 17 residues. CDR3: CSATNKTRLAGVYEQYF. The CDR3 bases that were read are TGCAGTGCCACAAACAAGACCCGACTAGCGGGGGTCTACGAG.

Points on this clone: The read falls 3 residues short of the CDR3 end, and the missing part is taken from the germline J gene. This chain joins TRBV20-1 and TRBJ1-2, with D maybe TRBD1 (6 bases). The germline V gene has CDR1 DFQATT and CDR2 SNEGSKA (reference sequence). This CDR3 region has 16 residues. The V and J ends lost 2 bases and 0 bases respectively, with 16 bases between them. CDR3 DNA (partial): TGCAGTGCTAGATTTCAGGGGATAGCGCCTAACTATGGC. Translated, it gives CSARFQGIAPNYG. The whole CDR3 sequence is CSARFQGIAPNYGYTF.

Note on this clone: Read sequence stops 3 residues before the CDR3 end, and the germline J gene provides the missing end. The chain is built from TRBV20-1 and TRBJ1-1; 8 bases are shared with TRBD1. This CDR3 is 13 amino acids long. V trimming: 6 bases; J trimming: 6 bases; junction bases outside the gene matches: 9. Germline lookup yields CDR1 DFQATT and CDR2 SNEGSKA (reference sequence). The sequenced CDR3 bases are TGCAGTGCCGTCTTACCGACAGGGGCTGAA. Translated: CSAVLPTGAE. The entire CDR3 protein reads CSAVLPTGAEAFF.